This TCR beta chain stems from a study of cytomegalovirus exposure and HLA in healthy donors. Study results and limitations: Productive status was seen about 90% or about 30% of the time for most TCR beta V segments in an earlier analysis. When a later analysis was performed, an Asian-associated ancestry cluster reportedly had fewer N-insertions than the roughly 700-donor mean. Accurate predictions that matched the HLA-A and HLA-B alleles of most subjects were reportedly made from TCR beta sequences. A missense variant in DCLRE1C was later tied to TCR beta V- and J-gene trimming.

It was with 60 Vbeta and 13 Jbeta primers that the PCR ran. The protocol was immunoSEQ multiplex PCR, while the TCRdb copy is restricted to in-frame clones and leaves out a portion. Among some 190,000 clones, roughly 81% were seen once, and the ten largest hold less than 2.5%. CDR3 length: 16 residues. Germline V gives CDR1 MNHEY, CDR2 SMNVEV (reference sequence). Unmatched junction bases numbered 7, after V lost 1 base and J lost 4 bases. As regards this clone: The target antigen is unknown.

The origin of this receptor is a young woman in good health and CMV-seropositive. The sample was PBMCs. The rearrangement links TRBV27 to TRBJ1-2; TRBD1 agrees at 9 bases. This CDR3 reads CASSLWGQGITYGYTF. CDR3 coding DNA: TGTGCCAGCAGTTTATGGGGACAGGGCATCACCTATGGCTACACCTTC.